These 20 T cell receptor beta chains originate from one sample sequenced in a study of T cells in Graves' hyperthyroidism and ophthalmopathy. The TCR beta CDR3 regions underwent amplification using RNA transcripts as the source. TCR CDR3 regions were first amplified by RT-PCR with HTBI primers. TCRdb called the multiplex PCR reads again in MiXCR, with one record for every CDR3 protein. The sample includes some 490,000 distinct CDR3 sequences, roughly 15% of them seen just once. The sequencing sample was made of blood. These TCRs come from a woman aged 25 to 39 with Graves' ophthalmopathy.

This clonotype has just a few counts. The chain is built from TRBV7-8 and TRBJ1-4, with a weak D call TRBD1 (5 bases). V lost 5 bases to trimming and J lost 4 bases, with 14 bases between them. CDR1 is SGHVS and CDR2 is FQNEAQ in the germline V gene. This CDR3 has 15 residues. CDR3 in amino acids: CASSPPGGYNEKLFF. The DNA for the CDR3 is TGTGCCAGCAGCCCACCGGGGGGTTATAATGAAAAACTGTTTTTT.

In its sample, this clonotype was seen many times. The chain links TRBV12-3 or TRBV12-4 to TRBJ2-7; 10 nucleotides align to TRBD2. V lost 5 bases, J lost 1 base, and 8 bases stayed unmatched. This CDR3 is 16 amino acids long. The CDR3 loop reads CASSGPGLALSYEQYF. The DNA for the CDR3 is TGTGCCAGCAGTGGACCGGGACTAGCGCTTTCCTACGAGCAGTACTTC.

This clonotype has more than one count but fewer than ten. This rearrangement joins TRBV28 to TRBJ2-7; the D gene is possibly TRBD1 (6 bases). Trimming took off 6 bases at V and 1 base at J, with 13 bases between the two ends. The CDR3 extends over 14 amino acids. Germline-derived CDR1 and CDR2 are MDHEN and SYDVKM. CDR3 DNA sequence: TGTGCCAGCAGACCCCCGGGACAATCCTACGAGCAGTACTTC. Encoded protein: CASRPPGQSYEQYF.

This clonotype was detected ten times or more. V is TRBV20-1 and J is TRBJ1-1; D gene ambiguous. The CDR3 is 12 amino acids. The germline V gene has CDR1 DFQATT and CDR2 SNEGSKA (reference sequence). Trimming left V 5 bases short and J 0 bases short, with 7 bases between. CDR3 bases: TGCAGTGCTTTACGGATGAACACTGAAGCTTTCTTT. Its protein product is CSALRMNTEAFF.

This clonotype has a count of ten or more. This CDR3 reads CASSLDTGTGKSLEQYF. The CDR3 DNA sequence: TGTGCCAGCAGCTTAGATACCGGGACAGGGAAATCTCTCGAGCAGTACTTC. The V and J genes are TRBV7-9 and TRBJ2-7; 9 bases line up with TRBD1. CDR1 is SEHNR and CDR2 is FQNEAQ in the germline V gene (reference sequence). This CDR3 region has 17 residues. The J segment lost 6 bases and the V segment lost 1 base, leaving 13 bases of the junction unmatched.

This clonotype was counted at least ten times. The chain has TRBV20-1 and TRBJ2-1; D is uncertain. V shed 5 bases and J shed 4 bases, with 9 bases lying between them. This CDR3 region has 12 residues. The germline CDR1 and CDR2 sequences are DFQATT and SNEGSKA (reference sequence). The CDR3 coding sequence is TGCAGTGCTGAATTCGGGTACAATGAGCAGTTCTTC. Translation: CSAEFGYNEQFF.

V is TRBV25-1 and J is TRBJ2-6; either TRBD1 or TRBD2 may supply D (7 bases each). Trimming cost V 5 bases and J 0 bases, with 20 bases left between them. This CDR3 spans 19 amino acids. CDR1 MGHDK and CDR2 SYGVNS come from the germline V gene. CDR3 residues: CASSLRQGLAGSGANVLTF. As DNA, the CDR3 is TGTGCCAGCAGTCTTAGACAGGGATTAGCGGGCTCTGGGGCCAACGTCCTGACTTTC.

This clonotype was detected a few times. This chain joins TRBV30 and TRBJ2-1; 9 bases align to TRBD2. This CDR3 region has 14 residues. Trimming took 5 bases from V and 4 from J; bases not matched to a gene: 6. Germline lookup yields CDR1 GTSNPN and CDR2 SVGIG (reference sequence). The DNA for the CDR3 is TGTGCCTGGCATAGCGGGGGAGCTTACAATGAGCAGTTCTTC. Translated, it gives CAWHSGGAYNEQFF.

This clonotype was counted many times. The V gene is TRBV7-2, the J gene TRBJ1-1; D gene uncertain. The V gene's germline CDR1 is SGHTA and CDR2 FQGNSA. This CDR3 comprises 15 residues. The V and J ends lost 1 base and 0 bases respectively, with 9 bases between them. The CDR3 region is CASSLVPGLNTEAFF. The DNA of the CDR3 is TGTGCCAGCAGCTTAGTTCCGGGCCTGAACACTGAAGCTTTCTTT.

J is TRBJ2-7 and V is TRBV4-1, with TRBD2 as a possible D gene (6 bases). This CDR3 is built from 13 residues. Germline CDR1 and CDR2: MGHRA and YSYEKL. V lost 7 bases, J lost 5 bases, and 15 bases lay in between. The CDR3 loop is CASIGRDGNEQYF. In DNA, the CDR3 is TGCGCCAGCATTGGGCGGGATGGGAACGAGCAGTACTTC.

This clonotype was recorded many times. The rearrangement joins TRBV18 to TRBJ1-1, with D uncertain. The CDR3 runs to 12 residues. Trimming shortened V by 1 base and J by 0 bases, and 0 bases separated the two germline ends. The germline V gene has CDR1 KGHSH and CDR2 LQKENI. This CDR3 is CASSPLNTEAFF. The CDR3 DNA reads as TGTGCCAGCTCACCACTGAACACTGAAGCTTTCTTT.

The J gene is TRBJ1-2, the V gene TRBV7-2; D gene uncertain. Germline CDR1 and CDR2: SGHTA and FQGNSA. V was shortened by 1 base and J by 8 bases, with 17 bases between the two germline ends. The CDR3 runs 15 residues. In DNA form, the CDR3 reads TGTGCCAGCAGCTTAGAAGGCGTGGGCTCAGTGGGCTACACCTTC. Translating it yields CASSLEGVGSVGYTF. Using reference TRBV7-2 and TRBJ1-2 for the parts outside the CDR3, the full variable domain is GAGVSQSPSNKVTEKGKDVELRCDPISGHTALYWYRQSLGQGLEFLIYFQGNSAPDKSGLPSDRFSAERTGGSVSTLTIQRTQQEDSAVYLCASSLEGVGSVGYTFGSGTRLTVV.

This clonotype has a count of ten or more. This chain links TRBV2 with TRBJ2-3, with 8 bases matching TRBD1. Germline trimming cut 7 bases from V and 0 bases from J; bases unmatched to any gene: 3. CDR3 length: 14 residues. CDR1 and CDR2 (germline): SNHLY, FYNNEI. CDR3 in DNA: TGTGCCAGCACCCGGGACAGGAGCACAGATACGCAGTATTTT. Protein product: CASTRDRSTDTQYF.

This clonotype showed up many times. The chain combines TRBV11-2 with TRBJ1-2; D possibly corresponds to TRBD1 (5 bases). This CDR3 has 15 amino acids. V lost 5 bases, J lost 1 base, and 14 bases lay in between. Germline lookup yields CDR1 SGHAT and CDR2 FQNNGV. CDR3 amino acids: CASSHRTLSNYGYTF. CDR3 in DNA: TGTGCCAGCAGCCACCGGACACTCAGTAACTATGGCTACACCTTC.

The sample holds many counts of this clonotype. J is TRBJ2-1 and V is TRBV15; the D gene is possibly TRBD2 (6 bases). CDR1 is LNHNV and CDR2 is YYDKDF in the germline V gene (reference sequence). The CDR3 sequence is 16 residues long. V lost 1 base, J lost 7 bases, and 17 bases lay in between. The DNA for the CDR3 is TGTGCCACCAGCAGAGGAAGCGGGCGCCTGCGTAATGAGCAGTTCTTC. As protein: CATSRGSGRLRNEQFF.

At least ten counts were recorded for this clonotype. The chain couples TRBV5-1 to TRBJ2-7, with 11 bases that match TRBD2. Per the germline V gene, CDR1 is SGHRS and CDR2 is YFSETQ. The CDR3 runs to 15 residues. Trimming at V came to 2 bases and at J to 3 bases, leaving 4 bases not matched to a gene. The CDR3 is CASSLGTSGLYEQYF. In nucleotides, the CDR3 is TGCGCCAGCAGCTTAGGGACTAGCGGTCTCTACGAGCAGTACTTC.

This clonotype was detected ten times or more. V and J are TRBV28 and TRBJ2-7; no firm D call. V lost 4 bases and J 7 bases, leaving 14 bases between the germline ends. The CDR3 is 13 amino acids. From germline, CDR1 is MDHEN and CDR2 SYDVKM. The CDR3 nucleotides are TGTGCCAGCAGTTCCGGATGGACGGGTGAGCAGTACTTC. Its translation: CASSSGWTGEQYF.

This clonotype came up many times. The chain links TRBV29-1 to TRBJ2-3, with 8 nucleotides matching TRBD1. With 7 bases clipped from V and 3 bases from J, the junction kept 9 bases outside the gene matches. The CDR3 runs 14 residues. Germline lookup yields CDR1 SQVTM and CDR2 ANQGSEA. The CDR3 here is CSGRTGISTDTQYF. The CDR3 coding sequence is TGCAGCGGGCGGACAGGGATTTCGACAGATACGCAGTATTTT.

The J gene is TRBJ2-7, the V gene TRBV7-2; 10 positions agree with TRBD1. The J segment lost 5 bases and the V segment lost 4 bases, leaving 5 bases of the junction unmatched. The CDR3 spans 14 residues. Germline V gene data show CDR1 as SGHTA and CDR2 as FQGNSA. The CDR3 region has the DNA TGTGCCAGCAGCTCCTGGACAGGGGGAGACGAGCAGTACTTC. This gives the protein CASSSWTGGDEQYF.

This clonotype has a count of ten or more. CDR3 protein: CASSTVDRAYQETQYF. The CDR3, as DNA: TGTGCCAGCTCAACCGTTGACAGGGCGTACCAAGAGACCCAGTACTTC. This chain joins TRBV18 and TRBJ2-5; 7 positions match TRBD1. This CDR3 has 16 amino acids. CDR1 and CDR2 from the germline V gene are KGHSH and LQKENI. Trimming at V came to 5 bases and at J to 0 bases, leaving 9 bases not matched to a gene.